This T cell receptor (beta chain) was profiled in a study of OX40 agonist ivuxolimab in advanced cancers. About the study: Ivuxolimab, an antibody that agonizes OX40 (CD134), was administered to the patients. Averaging 60 years in age, with a range of roughly 20 to 90, the cohort was about 83% male. Findings and caveats of the study: CD8+ T cells averaged more expanded clones than CD4+. Dosing at 0.1 to 3.0 mg/kg was accompanied by clonal expansion of CD4+ and CD8+ blood T cells by week 6.

The CDR3 sequence is 17 residues long. The germline gives CDR1 MNHEY, CDR2 SMNVEV (reference sequence). J lost 9 bases, V lost 2 bases, and 8 bases had no gene match. TCRdb's table, derived via immunoSEQ multiplex PCR, lists solely in-frame clones and lacks some. The profile shows about 41,000 clones, around 87% of them singletons. In regard to this clone: Its antigen remains unknown.

The origin of this receptor is an adult with an advanced solid tumor such as melanoma, head and neck, liver or kidney cancer. The genes are TRBV27 and TRBJ1-6; 12 nucleotides agree with TRBD1. This specimen consisted of CD4+ or CD8+ T cells sorted from blood, obtained in a trial of the OX40 agonist ivuxolimab. The DNA for the CDR3 is TGTGCCAGCAGTTTAGGGGGACAGGGGGCCGTATCTTCACCCCTCCACTTT. Its translation is CASSLGGQGAVSSPLHF.